These 19 T cell receptor beta chains were all obtained from the same sample, sequenced in a study of radiotherapy plus CTLA-4 blockade in lung cancer. Sequencing used immunoSEQ multiplex PCR; TCRdb keeps in-frame clones, though not all of them. The data contain 40,000 to 45,000 clones, 60% to 80% of them singletons. Sequencing was performed on peripheral blood, taken from a patient treated with radiotherapy plus ipilimumab. The receptors shown here come from a human donor with non-small cell lung cancer whose response to radiotherapy plus ipilimumab could not be evaluated.

This clone was detected once. This chain uses TRBV4-3 with TRBJ1-6; D remains unclear. The CDR3 totals 15 residues. Germline V gene sequence: CDR1 LGHNA, CDR2 YSLEER. Trimming took off 1 base at V and 13 bases at J, with 17 bases between the two ends. CDR3 loop: CASSQVKGIGGPLHF. In DNA form, the CDR3 reads TGCGCCAGCAGCCAAGTAAAAGGCATTGGCGGGCCCCTCCACTTT.

V and J are TRBV10-3 and TRBJ2-3; 14 nucleotides match TRBD2. Germline assignment: CDR1 ENHRY and CDR2 SYGVKD. Trimming cost V 2 bases and J 6 bases; bases outside gene matches: 7. The CDR3 spans 17 residues. The CDR3 spells CAISEGLAGGHGDTQYF. Here the CDR3 DNA reads TGTGCCATCAGTGAGGGACTAGCGGGAGGACATGGGGATACGCAGTATTTT.

The rearrangement uses TRBV7-2 and TRBJ1-5, with 7 bases fitting TRBD1. J gave up 5 bases and V 3 bases, and 4 bases lay outside the gene matches. Germline CDR1 SGHTA, CDR2 FQGNSA. This CDR3 comprises 14 residues. The DNA of the CDR3 is TGTGCCAGCAGCTTCACAGGGGACCATCAGCCCCAGCATTTT. Protein: CASSFTGDHQPQHF.

The chain links TRBV9 to TRBJ1-2; the match to TRBD1 covers 10 bases. This CDR3 spans 21 amino acids. V shed 7 bases, J shed 0 bases, and the junction held 24 bases outside the gene matches. Germline CDR1 reads SGDLS; CDR2 reads YYNGEE. The CDR3 nucleotides read TGTGCCAGCGGAGACGGTCGTGGAGGGACAGGGGAAAGTGGGGCTAACTATGGCTACACCTTC. This gives the protein CASGDGRGGTGESGANYGYTF.

The CDR3 DNA sequence: TGCGCCAGCAGCCCCTATACAGGAACCCTAGGCGAGCAGTACTTC. Protein sequence: CASSPYTGTLGEQYF. V gene TRBV5-1 combines with J gene TRBJ2-7, with D possibly being TRBD1 (5 bases). V was cut by 4 bases and J by 6 bases, with 20 bases left in between. The germline gives CDR1 SGHRS, CDR2 YFSETQ. This CDR3 has 15 residues.

The chain is built from TRBV4-1 and TRBJ1-5; 8 bases agree with TRBD1. CDR3 size: 17 residues. The trim removed 1 base at V and 2 bases at J, leaving 7 bases unmatched. CDR1 and CDR2 from the germline V gene are MGHRA and YSYEKL. Here the CDR3 DNA reads TGCGCCAGCAGCCAAGGCCGACAGGGGTGGCGCAATCAGCCCCAGCATTTT. Encoded protein: CASSQGRQGWRNQPQHF.

The chain employs TRBV28 and TRBJ1-5; tentatively, D is TRBD1 (6 bases). The V end lost 5 bases, the J end lost 2 bases, and 16 bases lay between the germline ends. From germline, CDR1 is MDHEN and CDR2 SYDVKM. The CDR3 length is 16 residues. For the CDR3, the DNA is TGTGCCAGCAGTCAAAAACAGGGTCTGGGCAATCAGCCCCAGCATTTT. Protein product: CASSQKQGLGNQPQHF.

The genes are TRBV6-1 and TRBJ1-5; D unclear. Germline values: CDR1 MNHNS, CDR2 SASEGT. The V and J ends lost 4 bases and 3 bases respectively, with 7 bases between them. CDR3 length: 13 residues. Here the CDR3 DNA reads TGTGCCAGCAGTGGGGCCAACAATCAGCCCCAGCATTTT. Translation: CASSGANNQPQHF.

The table lists this clone with a count of one. This CDR3 reads CASSLAPGGYTEAFF. Here the CDR3 DNA reads TGCGCCAGCAGCTTGGCCCCAGGGGGCTACACTGAAGCTTTCTTT. The V gene is TRBV5-1, the J gene TRBJ1-1; TRBD1 matches at 8 bases. V lost 0 bases and J lost 3; bases outside the gene matches: 4. Germline-derived CDR1 and CDR2 are SGHRS and YFSETQ. The CDR3 covers 15 residues.

The chain couples TRBV19 to TRBJ2-3; D might be TRBD2 (5 bases). Per the germline V gene, CDR1 is LNHDA and CDR2 is SQIVND (reference sequence). Trimming took 6 bases from V and 4 from J, leaving 14 bases between them. The CDR3 is made up of 14 amino acids. The CDR3 DNA reads TGTGCCAGTAGAAGTCAGTATAGCGCAGATACGCAGTATTTT. This gives the protein CASRSQYSADTQYF.

The chain employs TRBV7-2 and TRBJ2-7; 7 bases are a match to TRBD2. After removal of 5 bases from V and 2 bases from J, the junction contained 15 bases not matched to a gene. There are 17 residues in the CDR3. CDR1 and CDR2 (germline): SGHTA, FQGNSA. For the CDR3, the DNA is TGTGCCAGCAGCCCACAACCCGTTTTCCGGGGGGCCTACGAGCAGTACTTC. Translated, it gives CASSPQPVFRGAYEQYF. The complete variable domain, with remaining parts taken from reference TRBV7-2 and TRBJ2-7, reads GAGVSQSPSNKVTEKGKDVELRCDPISGHTALYWYRQSLGQGLEFLIYFQGNSAPDKSGLPSDRFSAERTGGSVSTLTIQRTQQEDSAVYLCASSPQPVFRGAYEQYFGPGTRLTVT.

The V gene is TRBV7-2, the J gene TRBJ2-1; TRBD2 aligns across 9 bases. The CDR3 has 18 residues. The ends lost 0 bases at V and 7 bases at J; junction bases unmatched: 13. CDR1 and CDR2 (germline): SGHTA, FQGNSA. The CDR3 region has the DNA TGTGCCAGCAGCTTAGCGAGGGGCTCGCGGGGGGGAACGAATGAGCAGTTCTTC. Amino acids: CASSLARGSRGGTNEQFF.

In this sample, this clone is medium-sized (0.01 to 0.1%). This sequence joins TRBV10-3 and TRBJ1-3, with 7 bases lining up with TRBD1. J was trimmed by 7 bases and V by 3 bases; bases with no gene match: 6. The CDR3 totals 14 residues. The germline CDR1 and CDR2 sequences are ENHRY and SYGVKD. The CDR3 loop reads CAISERGQTNTIYF. The CDR3 region has the DNA TGTGCCATCAGTGAAAGGGGGCAGACGAACACCATATATTTT.

The rearrangement uses TRBV14 and TRBJ2-1; 8 nucleotides match TRBD2. Germline V CDR1 and CDR2: SGHDN, FVKESK. J was trimmed by 6 bases and V by 5 bases; bases with no gene match: 6. The CDR3 is made up of 14 amino acids. CDR3 in amino acids: CASSLGLGFNEQFF. The CDR3 nucleotides read TGTGCCAGCAGCTTGGGACTAGGGTTCAATGAGCAGTTCTTC.

This chain joins TRBV5-1 and TRBJ2-5; D might be TRBD2 (5 bases). The CDR3 contains 13 residues. Per the germline V gene, CDR1 is SGHRS and CDR2 is YFSETQ. V lost 3 bases to trimming and J lost 5 bases, with 11 bases between them. The DNA of the CDR3 is TGCGCCAGCAGCTATGGGAGTGGGGAGACCCAGTACTTC. As protein: CASSYGSGETQYF.

V gene TRBV7-6 combines with J gene TRBJ2-3; TRBD1 is a possible D gene (6 bases). Trimming removed 5 bases from V and 5 bases from J, with 11 bases in between. Germline V gene lookup returns CDR1 SGHVS and CDR2 FNYEAQ. CDR3 length: 13 residues. CDR3 amino acids: CASSLVGGDTQYF. In DNA form, the CDR3 reads TGTGCCAGCAGCCTCGTAGGGGGAGATACGCAGTATTTT.

V usage is TRBV5-6 and J usage is TRBJ2-7; D is possibly TRBD1 (5 bases). Germline CDR1 and CDR2: SGHDT and YYEEEE. The CDR3 is 14 amino acids. With 4 bases removed from V and 2 bases from J, the gap between germline ends came to 13 bases. The DNA of the CDR3 is TGTGCCAGCAGCCCAGGGCAGGAAACCTACGAGCAGTACTTC. This encodes CASSPGQETYEQYF.

Worth noting for this clone: Compared with germline, one end of the junction differs, possibly owing to a read error. The chain uses TRBV7-9 and TRBJ1-5; 10 nucleotides align to TRBD1. This CDR3 comprises 15 residues. Germline V gives CDR1 SEHNR, CDR2 FQNEAQ (reference sequence). CDR3 residues: CASSPPGTGVQSQHF. The CDR3 DNA reads as TGTGCCAGCAGCCCCCCCGGGACAGGGGTTCAGTCCCAGCATTTT.

The CDR3 bases are TGTGCCAGCAGCGAAGGGGGGGGCACTGAAGCTTTCTTT. Its protein is CASSEGGGTEAFF. The chain links TRBV7-3 to TRBJ1-1; a possible D gene is TRBD1 (6 bases). With 5 bases removed from V and 4 bases from J, the gap between germline ends came to 11 bases. The germline V gene has CDR1 SGHTA and CDR2 FQGTGA. The CDR3 runs to 13 residues. Filled out from reference TRBV7-3 and TRBJ1-1, the complete variable domain reads GAGVSQTPSNKVTEKGKYVELRCDPISGHTALYWYRQSLGQGPEFLIYFQGTGAADDSGLPNDRFFAVRPEGSVSTLKIQRTERGDSAVYLCASSEGGGTEAFFGQGTRLTVV.